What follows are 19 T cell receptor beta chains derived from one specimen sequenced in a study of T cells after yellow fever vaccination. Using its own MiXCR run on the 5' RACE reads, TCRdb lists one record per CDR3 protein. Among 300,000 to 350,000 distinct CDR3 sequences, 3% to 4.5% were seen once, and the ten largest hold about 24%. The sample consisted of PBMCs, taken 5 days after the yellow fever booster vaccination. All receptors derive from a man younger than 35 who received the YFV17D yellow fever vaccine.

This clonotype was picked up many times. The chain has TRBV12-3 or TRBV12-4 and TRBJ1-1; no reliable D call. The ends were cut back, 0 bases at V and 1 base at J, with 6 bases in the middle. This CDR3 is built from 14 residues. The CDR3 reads CASSLALGNTEAFF. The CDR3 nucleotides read TGTGCCAGCAGTTTAGCTCTCGGGAACACTGAAGCTTTCTTT.

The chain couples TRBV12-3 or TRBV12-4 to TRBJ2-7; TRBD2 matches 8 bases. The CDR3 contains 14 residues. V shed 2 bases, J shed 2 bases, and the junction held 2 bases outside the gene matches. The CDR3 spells CASSLNGGAYEQYF. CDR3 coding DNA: TGTGCCAGCAGTTTAAACGGGGGGGCCTACGAGCAGTACTTC.

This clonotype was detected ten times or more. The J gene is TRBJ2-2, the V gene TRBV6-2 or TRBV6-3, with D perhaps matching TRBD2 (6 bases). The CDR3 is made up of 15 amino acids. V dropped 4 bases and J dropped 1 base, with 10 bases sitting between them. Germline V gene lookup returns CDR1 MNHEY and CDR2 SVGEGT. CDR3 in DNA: TGTGCCAGCAGTTCCCGGACTATGAACACCGGGGAGCTGTTTTTT. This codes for CASSSRTMNTGELFF.

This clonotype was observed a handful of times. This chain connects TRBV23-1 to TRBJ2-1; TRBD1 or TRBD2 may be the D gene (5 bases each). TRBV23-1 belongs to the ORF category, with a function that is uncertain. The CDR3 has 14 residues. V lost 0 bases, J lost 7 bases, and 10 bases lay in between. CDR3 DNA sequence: TGCGCCAGCAGTCAATCGGGACGGGGAAATGAGCAGTTCTTC. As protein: CASSQSGRGNEQFF.

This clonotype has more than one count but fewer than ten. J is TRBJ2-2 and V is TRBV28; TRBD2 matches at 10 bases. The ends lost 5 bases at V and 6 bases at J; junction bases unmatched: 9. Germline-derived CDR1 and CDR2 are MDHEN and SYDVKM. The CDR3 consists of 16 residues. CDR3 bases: TGTGCCAGCAGTCCACCCCAGCGGGGGGGCTCCGGGGAGCTGTTTTTT. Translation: CASSPPQRGGSGELFF.

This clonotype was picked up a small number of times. CDR3 nucleotide sequence: TGTGCCAGCAGCCGTTTTACTAGCGAGGTCACAGATACGCAGTATTTT. Protein: CASSRFTSEVTDTQYF. The chain carries TRBV7-9 and TRBJ2-3, with 7 bases lining up with TRBD2. The CDR3 loop spans 16 amino acids. V dropped 5 bases and J dropped 2; count of bases not matched to a gene: 10. Germline loops: CDR1 SEHNR, CDR2 FQNEAQ (reference sequence). Full variable domain (missing parts from reference TRBV7-9 and TRBJ2-3): DTGVSQNPRHKITKRGQNVTFRCDPISEHNRLYWYRQTLGQGPEFLTYFQNEAQLEKSRLLSDRFSAERPKGSFSTLEIQRTEQGDSAMYLCASSRFTSEVTDTQYFGPGTRLTVL.

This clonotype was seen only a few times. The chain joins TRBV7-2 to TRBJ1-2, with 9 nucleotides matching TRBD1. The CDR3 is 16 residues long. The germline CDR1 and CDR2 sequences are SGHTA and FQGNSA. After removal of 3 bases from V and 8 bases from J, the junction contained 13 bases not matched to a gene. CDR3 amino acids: CASSFLTSGGQGGYTF. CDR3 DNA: TGTGCCAGCAGCTTTCTAACGAGCGGGGGACAGGGCGGCTACACCTTC.

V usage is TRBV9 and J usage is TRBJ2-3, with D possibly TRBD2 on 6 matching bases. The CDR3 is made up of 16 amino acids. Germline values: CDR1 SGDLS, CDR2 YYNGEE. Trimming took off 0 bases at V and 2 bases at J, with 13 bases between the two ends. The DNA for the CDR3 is TGTGCCAGCAGCGTAGGCGGGGACGCTTTCACAGATACGCAGTATTTT. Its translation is CASSVGGDAFTDTQYF.

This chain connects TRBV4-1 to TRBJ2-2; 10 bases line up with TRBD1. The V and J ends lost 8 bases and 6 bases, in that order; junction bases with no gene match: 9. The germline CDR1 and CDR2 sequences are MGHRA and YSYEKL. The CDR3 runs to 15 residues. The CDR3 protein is CASGSGQGGAGELFF. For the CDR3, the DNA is TGCGCCAGCGGATCCGGACAGGGGGGGGCCGGGGAGCTGTTTTTT.

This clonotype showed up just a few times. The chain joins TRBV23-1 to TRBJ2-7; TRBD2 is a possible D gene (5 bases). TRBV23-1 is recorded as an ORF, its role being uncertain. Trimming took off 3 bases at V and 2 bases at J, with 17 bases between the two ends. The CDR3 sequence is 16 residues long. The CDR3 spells CASSHLGPGWAYEQYF. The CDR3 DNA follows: TGCGCCAGCAGTCACCTCGGACCGGGGTGGGCCTACGAGCAGTACTTC.

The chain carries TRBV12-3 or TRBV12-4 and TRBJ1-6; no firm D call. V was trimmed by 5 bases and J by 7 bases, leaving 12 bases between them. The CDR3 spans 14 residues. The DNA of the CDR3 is TGTGCCAGCAGTCCCGGCGGAAAGAATTCACCCCTCCACTTT. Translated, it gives CASSPGGKNSPLHF.

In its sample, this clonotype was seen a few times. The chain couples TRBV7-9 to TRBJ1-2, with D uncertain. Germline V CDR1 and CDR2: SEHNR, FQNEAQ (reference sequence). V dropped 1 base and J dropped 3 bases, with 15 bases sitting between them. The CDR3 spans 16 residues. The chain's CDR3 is CASSLGYGSSDYGYTF. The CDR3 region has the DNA TGTGCCAGCAGCTTAGGGTATGGCAGTTCTGACTATGGCTACACCTTC.

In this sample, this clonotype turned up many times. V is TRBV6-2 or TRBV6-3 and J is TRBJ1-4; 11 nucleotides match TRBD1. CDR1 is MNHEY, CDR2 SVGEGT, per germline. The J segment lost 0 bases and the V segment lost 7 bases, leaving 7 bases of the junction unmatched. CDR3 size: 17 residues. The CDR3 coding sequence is TGTGCCAGCACCCCACCGGGACAGGGGGCAACTAATGAAAAACTGTTTTTT. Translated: CASTPPGQGATNEKLFF.

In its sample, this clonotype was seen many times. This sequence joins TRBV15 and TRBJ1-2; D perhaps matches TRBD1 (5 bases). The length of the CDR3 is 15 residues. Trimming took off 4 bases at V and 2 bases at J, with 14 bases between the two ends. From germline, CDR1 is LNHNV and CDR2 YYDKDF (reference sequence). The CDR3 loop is CATSTQGEANYGYTF. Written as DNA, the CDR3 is TGTGCCACCAGCACTCAGGGAGAGGCAAACTATGGCTACACCTTC.

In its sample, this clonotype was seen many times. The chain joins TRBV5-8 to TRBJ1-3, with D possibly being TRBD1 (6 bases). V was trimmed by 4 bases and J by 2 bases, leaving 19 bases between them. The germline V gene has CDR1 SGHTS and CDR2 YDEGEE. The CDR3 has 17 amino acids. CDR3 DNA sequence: TGTGCCAGCAGCCTCACTCTTACAGGGATGGCTGGAAACACCATATATTTT. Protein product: CASSLTLTGMAGNTIYF. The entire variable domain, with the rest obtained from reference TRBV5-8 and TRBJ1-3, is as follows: EAGVTQSPTHLIKTRGQQATLRCSPISGHTSVYWYQQALGLGLQFLLWYDEGEERNRGNFPPRFSGRQFPNYSSELNVNALELEDSALYLCASSLTLTGMAGNTIYFGEGSWLTVV.

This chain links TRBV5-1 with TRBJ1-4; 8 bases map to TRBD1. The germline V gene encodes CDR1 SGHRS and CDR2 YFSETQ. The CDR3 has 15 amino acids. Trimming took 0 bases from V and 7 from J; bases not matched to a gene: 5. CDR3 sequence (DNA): TGCGCCAGCAGCTTGGATCCAGGGGGCTCTGAAAAACTGTTTTTT. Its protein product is CASSLDPGGSEKLFF. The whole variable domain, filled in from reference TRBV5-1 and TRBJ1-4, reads KAGVTQTPRYLIKTRGQQVTLSCSPISGHRSVSWYQQTPGQGLQFLFEYFSETQRNKGNFPGRFSGRQFSNSRSEMNVSTLELGDSALYLCASSLDPGGSEKLFFGSGTQLSVL.

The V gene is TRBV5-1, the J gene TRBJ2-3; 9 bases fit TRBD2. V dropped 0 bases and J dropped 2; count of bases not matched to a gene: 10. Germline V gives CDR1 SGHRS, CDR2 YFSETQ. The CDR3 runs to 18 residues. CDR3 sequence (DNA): TGCGCCAGCAGCTTGGCGGTGCGGGGGGGCTCTTACACAGATACGCAGTATTTT. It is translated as CASSLAVRGGSYTDTQYF.

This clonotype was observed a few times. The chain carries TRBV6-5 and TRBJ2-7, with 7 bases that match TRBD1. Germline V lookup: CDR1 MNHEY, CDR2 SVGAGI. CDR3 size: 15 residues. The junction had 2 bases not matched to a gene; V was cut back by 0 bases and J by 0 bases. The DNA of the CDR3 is TGTGCCAGCAGTTACTCGACAGGGAGCTCCTACGAGCAGTACTTC. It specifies CASSYSTGSSYEQYF.

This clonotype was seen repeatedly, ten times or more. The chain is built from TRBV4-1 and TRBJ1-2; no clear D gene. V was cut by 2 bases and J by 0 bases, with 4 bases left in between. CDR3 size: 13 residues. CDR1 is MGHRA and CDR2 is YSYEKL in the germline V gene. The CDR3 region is CASSQRSNYGYTF. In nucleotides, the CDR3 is TGCGCCAGCAGCCAAAGATCTAACTATGGCTACACCTTC.